Listed below are T cell receptor beta chains from one sample, sequenced in a study of CD8+CD57+ T cells in acquired aplastic anemia. TCRdb re-called the reads through MiXCR, storing one row per CDR3 protein. The table lists about 190,000 distinct CDR3 sequences, about half of them singletons. The sample taken for sequencing was sorted CD4+, CD8+, or CD8+CD57+ T cells (not recorded which) from PBMCs. The receptors were gathered from a human donor in good health, serving as a control. The CDR3 runs from the conserved cysteine through the conserved F or W. D genes are given only for firm matches. Some rows have no size entry. The others give once, few or many, or a class for an expanded clone.

v_gene,j_gene,abundance,len,d_gene,CDR3aa,CDR3nt
TRBV3-1,TRBJ1-1,many,14,.,CASSPQFRTAEAFF,TGTGCCAGCAGCCCACAATTTCGGACAGCGGAAGCTTTCTTT
TRBV12-3/TRBV12-4,TRBJ1-1,.,14,TRBD1,CASSMGQMNTEAFF,TGTGCCAGCAGTATGGGACAGATGAACACTGAAGCTTTCTTT
TRBV9,TRBJ1-1,many,17,TRBD1,CASSGGDRQGGNTEAFF,TGTGCCAGCAGCGGGGGGGACCGACAGGGAGGAAACACTGAAGCTTTCTTT
TRBV9,TRBJ1-2,many,15,.,CASSATPSPQAVIGF,TGTGCCAGCAGCGCAACGCCCAGCCCGCAGGCGGTAATAGGCTTC
TRBV28,TRBJ1-1,few,13,.,CASSLFADNEAFF,TGTGCCAGCAGTTTATTTGCAGATAATGAAGCTTTCTTT
TRBV12-3/TRBV12-4,TRBJ1-5,many,16,.,CASSFSRLYSNQPQHF,TGTGCCAGCAGTTTCAGCAGACTGTATAGCAATCAGCCCCAGCATTTT
TRBV6-5,TRBJ1-1,once,12,.,CASSAQGGRAFF,TGCGCCAGCAGTGCTCAGGGAGGTAGGGCTTTCTTT
TRBV5-6,TRBJ2-5,few,14,TRBD2,CASSALAGGETQYF,TGTGCCAGCAGCGCTCTAGCGGGTGGGGAGACCCAGTACTTC
TRBV28,TRBJ1-5,.,13,.,CASSWDSNQPQHF,TGTGCCAGCAGTTGGGATAGTAATCAGCCCCAGCATTTT
TRBV10-3,TRBJ1-6,many,14,.,CAISELQVNSPLHF,TGTGCCATCAGTGAGCTGCAAGTTAATTCACCCCTCCACTTT